This TCR beta chain was recorded in a study of blood T cells in healthy people across ages. The study, taken as a whole, reports: Long-lived donors exceeded aged donors in naive CD4+ cells and diversity.

Turning to this clonotype: Its antigen is currently unknown.

PCR was performed a second time for about 7 to 12 cycles using a sample-barcoded 5' primer and a J-beta primer mix. Each CDR3 protein is one row after TCRdb ran MiXCR on the 5' RACE reads. The repertoire holds hundreds of thousands of distinct CDR3 sequences, about 53% seen once, with roughly 34% in the top ten. The germline V and J ends were trimmed by 4 bases and 8 bases, with 11 bases remaining between them. Germline CDR1 KGHDR, CDR2 SFDVKD. This CDR3 has 13 residues. The rearrangement uses TRBV24-1 and TRBJ2-1; weak D call: TRBD2 (5 bases). What was sequenced was blood. This clonotype was sampled from a man in his 60s in good health. The CDR3 is CATSDSWRDEQFF. In DNA, the CDR3 is TGTGCCACCAGTGACTCGTGGCGGGATGAGCAGTTCTTC.